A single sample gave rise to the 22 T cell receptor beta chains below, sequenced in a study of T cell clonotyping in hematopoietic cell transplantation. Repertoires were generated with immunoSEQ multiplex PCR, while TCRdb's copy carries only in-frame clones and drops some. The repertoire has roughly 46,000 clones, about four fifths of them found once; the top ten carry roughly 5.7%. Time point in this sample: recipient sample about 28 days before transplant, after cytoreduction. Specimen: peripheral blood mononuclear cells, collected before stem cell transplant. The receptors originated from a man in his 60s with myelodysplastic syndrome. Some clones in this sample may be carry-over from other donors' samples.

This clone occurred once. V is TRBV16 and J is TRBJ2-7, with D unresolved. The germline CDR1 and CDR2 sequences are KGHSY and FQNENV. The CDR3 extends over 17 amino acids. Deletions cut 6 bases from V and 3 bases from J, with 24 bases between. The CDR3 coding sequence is TGTGCCAGCAGTCGTGGCAGGCATTTGAACTATAACTACGAGCAGTACTTC. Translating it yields CASSRGRHLNYNYEQYF. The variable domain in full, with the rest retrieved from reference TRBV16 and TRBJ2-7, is GEEVAQTPKHLVRGEGQKAKLYCAPIKGHSYVFWYQQVLKNEFKFLISFQNENVFDETGMPKERFSAKCLPNSPCSLEIQATKLEDSAVYFCASSRGRHLNYNYEQYFGPGTRLTVT.

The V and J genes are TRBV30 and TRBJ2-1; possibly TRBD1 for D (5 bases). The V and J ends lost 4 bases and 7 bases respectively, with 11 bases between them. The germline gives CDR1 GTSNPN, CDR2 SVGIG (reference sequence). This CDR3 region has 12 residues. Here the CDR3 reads CAWTGRENEQFF. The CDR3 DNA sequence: TGTGCCTGGACGGGCAGGGAAAATGAGCAGTTCTTC.

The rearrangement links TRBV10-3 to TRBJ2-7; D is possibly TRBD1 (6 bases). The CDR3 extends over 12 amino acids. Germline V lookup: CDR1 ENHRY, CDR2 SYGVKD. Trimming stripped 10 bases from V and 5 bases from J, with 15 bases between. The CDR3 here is CASDRQTDEQYF. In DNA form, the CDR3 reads TGTGCCAGCGACAGGCAGACGGACGAGCAGTACTTC.

CDR3 sequence (DNA): TGTGCCAGCAGCTTAATGCAGGTGCCCACAGATACGCAGTATTTT. This sequence encodes CASSLMQVPTDTQYF. The J gene is TRBJ2-3, the V gene TRBV11-2, with D unresolved. Germline loops: CDR1 SGHAT, CDR2 FQNNGV. The CDR3 sequence is 15 residues long. Trimming left V 2 bases short and J 2 bases short, with 11 bases between.

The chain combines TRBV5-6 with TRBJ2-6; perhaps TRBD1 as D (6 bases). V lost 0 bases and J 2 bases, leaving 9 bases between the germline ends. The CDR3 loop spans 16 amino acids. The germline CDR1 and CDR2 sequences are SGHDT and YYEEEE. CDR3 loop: CASSLAGGTGANVLTF. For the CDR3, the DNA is TGTGCCAGCAGCTTGGCTGGGGGCACTGGGGCCAACGTCCTGACTTTC.

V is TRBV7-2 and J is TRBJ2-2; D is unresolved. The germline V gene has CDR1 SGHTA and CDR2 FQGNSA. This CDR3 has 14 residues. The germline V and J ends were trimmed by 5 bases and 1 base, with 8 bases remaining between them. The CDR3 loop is CASSQNWNTGELFF. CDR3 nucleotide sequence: TGTGCCAGCAGCCAAAACTGGAACACCGGGGAGCTGTTTTTT.

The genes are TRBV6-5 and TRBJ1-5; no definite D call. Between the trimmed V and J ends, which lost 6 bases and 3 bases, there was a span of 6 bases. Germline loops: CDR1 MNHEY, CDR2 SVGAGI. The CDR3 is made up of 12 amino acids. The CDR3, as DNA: TGTGCCAGCAGAAGGCCCAATCAGCCCCAGCATTTT. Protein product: CASRRPNQPQHF.

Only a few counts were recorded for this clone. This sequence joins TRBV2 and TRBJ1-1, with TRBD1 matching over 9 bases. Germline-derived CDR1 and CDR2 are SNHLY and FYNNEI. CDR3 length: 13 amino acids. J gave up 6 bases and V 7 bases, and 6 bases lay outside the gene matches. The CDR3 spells CASTTGGRSEAFF. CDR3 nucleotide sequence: TGTGCCAGCACCACAGGGGGCAGATCTGAAGCTTTCTTT.

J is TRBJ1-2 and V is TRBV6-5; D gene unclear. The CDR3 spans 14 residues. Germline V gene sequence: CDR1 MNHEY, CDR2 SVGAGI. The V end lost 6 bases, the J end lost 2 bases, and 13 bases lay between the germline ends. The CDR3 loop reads CASRTSPPNYGYTF. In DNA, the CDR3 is TGTGCCAGCAGAACCTCCCCGCCCAACTATGGCTACACCTTC.

DNA for the CDR3: TGTGCCAGTAGTCCTCCCACTAACTATGGCTACACCTTC. Amino acids: CASSPPTNYGYTF. The genes are TRBV19 and TRBJ1-2; D call uncertain. The CDR3 has 13 amino acids. The ends were cut back, 5 bases at V and 0 bases at J, with 7 bases in the middle. Germline CDR1 and CDR2: LNHDA and SQIVND (reference sequence).

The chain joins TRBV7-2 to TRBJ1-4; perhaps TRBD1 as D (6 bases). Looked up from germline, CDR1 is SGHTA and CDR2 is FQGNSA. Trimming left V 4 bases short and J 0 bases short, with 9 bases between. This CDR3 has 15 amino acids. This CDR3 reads CASSSQGTTNEKLFF. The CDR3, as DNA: TGTGCCAGCAGCTCCCAGGGGACAACTAATGAAAAACTGTTTTTT.

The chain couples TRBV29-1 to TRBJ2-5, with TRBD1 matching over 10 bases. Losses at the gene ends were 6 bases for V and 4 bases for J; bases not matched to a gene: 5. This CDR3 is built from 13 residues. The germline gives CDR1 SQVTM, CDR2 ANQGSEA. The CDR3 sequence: CSVATGGGETQYF. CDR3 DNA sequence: TGCAGCGTGGCGACAGGGGGCGGAGAGACCCAGTACTTC.

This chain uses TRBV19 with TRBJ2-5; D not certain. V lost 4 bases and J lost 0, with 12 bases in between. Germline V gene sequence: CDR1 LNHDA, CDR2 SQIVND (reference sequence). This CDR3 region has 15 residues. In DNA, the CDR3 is TGTGCCAGTAGTACCCCCGGACGATACCAAGAGACCCAGTACTTC. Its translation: CASSTPGRYQETQYF.

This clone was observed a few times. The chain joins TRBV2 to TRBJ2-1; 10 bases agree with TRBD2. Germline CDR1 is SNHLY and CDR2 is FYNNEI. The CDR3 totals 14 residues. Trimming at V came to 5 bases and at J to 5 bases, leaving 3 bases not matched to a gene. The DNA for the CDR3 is TGTGCCAGCAGTACGAGCGGGGGGGACAATGAGCAGTTCTTC. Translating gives CASSTSGGDNEQFF.

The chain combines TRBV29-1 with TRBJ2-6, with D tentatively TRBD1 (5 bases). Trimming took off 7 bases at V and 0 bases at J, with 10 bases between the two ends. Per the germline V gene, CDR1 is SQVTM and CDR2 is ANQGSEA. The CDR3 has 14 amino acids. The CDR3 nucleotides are TGCAGCGCTAGACAGAGCTCTGGGGCCAACGTCCTGACTTTC. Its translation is CSARQSSGANVLTF.

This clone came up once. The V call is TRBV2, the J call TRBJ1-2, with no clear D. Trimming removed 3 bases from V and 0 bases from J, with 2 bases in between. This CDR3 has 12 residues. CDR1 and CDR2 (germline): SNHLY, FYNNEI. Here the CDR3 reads CASSETNYGYTF. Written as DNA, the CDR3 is TGTGCCAGCAGTGAGACTAACTATGGCTACACCTTC.

CDR3 protein: CASRKQEFGNQPQHF. The CDR3 region has the DNA TGTGCCAGTAGGAAACAGGAGTTCGGCAATCAGCCCCAGCATTTT. The chain links TRBV19 to TRBJ1-5, with D possibly matching TRBD1 (5 bases). V dropped 6 bases and J dropped 2 bases, with 14 bases sitting between them. This CDR3 comprises 15 residues. CDR1 and CDR2 (germline): LNHDA, SQIVND (reference sequence).

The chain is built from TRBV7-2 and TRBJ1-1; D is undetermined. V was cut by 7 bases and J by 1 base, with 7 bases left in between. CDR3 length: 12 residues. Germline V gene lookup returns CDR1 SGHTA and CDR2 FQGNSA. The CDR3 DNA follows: TGTGCCAGCAAAGGGCCGAACACTGAAGCTTTCTTT. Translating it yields CASKGPNTEAFF.

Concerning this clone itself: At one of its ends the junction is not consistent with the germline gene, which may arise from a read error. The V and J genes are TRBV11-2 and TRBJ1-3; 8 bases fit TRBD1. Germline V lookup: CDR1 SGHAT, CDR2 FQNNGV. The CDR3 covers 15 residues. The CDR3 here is CASSLDRGGGNTIYF. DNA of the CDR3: TGTGCCAGCAGCCTAGACAGGGGTGGTGGAAACACCATATATTTT.

CDR3 sequence (DNA): TGTGCCAGCAGCTCGGACATTGGAAACACCATATATTTT. Translation: CASSSDIGNTIYF. V and J are TRBV11-2 and TRBJ1-3; D may be TRBD1 (5 bases). With 4 bases removed from V and 3 bases from J, the gap between germline ends came to 7 bases. Germline V lookup: CDR1 SGHAT, CDR2 FQNNGV. The CDR3 is 13 residues long.

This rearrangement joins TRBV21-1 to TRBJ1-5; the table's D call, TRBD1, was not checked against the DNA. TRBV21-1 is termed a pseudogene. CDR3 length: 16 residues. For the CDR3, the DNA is TGTGCCAGCAGCAAACTACGACAGAAAGTCAATCAGCCCCAGCATTTT. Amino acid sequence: CASSKLRQKVNQPQHF.

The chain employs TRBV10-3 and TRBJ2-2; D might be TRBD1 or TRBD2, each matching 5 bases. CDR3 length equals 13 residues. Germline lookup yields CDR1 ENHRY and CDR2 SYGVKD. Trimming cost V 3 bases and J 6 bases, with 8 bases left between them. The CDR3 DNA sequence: TGTGCCATCAGTGACGGGGCGGCCGGGGAGCTGTTTTTT. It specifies CAISDGAAGELFF.